This TCR beta chain emerged from a study of cytomegalovirus exposure and HLA in healthy donors. Overall study context: A data release that came early held around 85 million unique TCRs from HLA-typed donors.

Per the germline V gene, CDR1 is MNHEY and CDR2 is SVGAGI. V was pared by 5 bases and J by 8 bases, with 7 bases of the junction left unmatched. CDR3 size: 13 residues. PCR employed 60 Vbeta and 13 Jbeta primers. TCRdb's copy holds only in-frame clones and misses some; the assay was immunoSEQ multiplex PCR. The table shows fewer than 150,000 clones, with 79% occurring only once. The sequencing sample was made of PBMCs. This TCR derives from a man aged 35 to 55 in good health and CMV-seropositive. This chain connects TRBV6-5 to TRBJ1-1; TRBD1 matches 8 bases. The CDR3 bases are TGTGCCAGCAGTAGACGAGGGACAGGAGAAGCTTTCTTT. It translates to CASSRRGTGEAFF.